Listed below are T cell receptor beta chains from one sample, sequenced in a study of blood T cells in healthy people across ages. In TCRdb, the 5' RACE reads were re-called with MiXCR into one record per CDR3 protein. The repertoire holds some 690,000 distinct CDR3 sequences, with over 20% as singletons. What was sequenced was blood. These receptors were taken from a man between 65 and 79 years old in good health. Each CDR3 is given with its conserved first and last residue. The D gene is left open where the match is weak. Some rows mark clone size as missing; the rest say once, few, many or name a class of expanded clone.

.	TRBV12-3/TRBV12-4	.	TRBJ2-3	TGTGCCAGCAGTTTTGCTAAAGGGGTAGATACGCAGTATTTT	CASSFAKGVDTQYF
.	TRBV18	.	TRBJ1-1	TGTGCCAGCTCACTCTTAGGGGGGGCTGAAGCTTTCTTT	CASSLLGGAEAFF
.	TRBV7-9	few	TRBJ1-2	TGTGCCAGCAGCTTAGCACTGGCTAACTATGGCTACACCTTC	CASSLALANYGYTF
TRBD1	TRBV7-9	.	TRBJ1-2	TGTGCCAGCAGCTTAACCATGGGACAGGCCCTCACGGGCTACACCTTC	CASSLTMGQALTGYTF
.	TRBV6-5	few	TRBJ1-1	TGTGCCAGCAGTGGTCAGGGACCGATTGAAGCTTTCTTT	CASSGQGPIEAFF
.	TRBV27	.	TRBJ1-6	TGTGCCAGCAGGCCGCCGTCTAATTCACCCCTCCACTTT	CASRPPSNSPLHF
.	TRBV14	.	TRBJ2-3	TGTGCCAGCAGCCTAACAGGGCACACAGATACGCAGTATTTT	CASSLTGHTDTQYF
TRBD1	TRBV10-3	.	TRBJ2-1	TGTGCCGCCCAGGGGGAGACCTACAATGAGCAGTTCTTC	CAAQGETYNEQFF
.	TRBV13	many	TRBJ1-1	TGTGCCAGCAGCGTAGGGGATGACACTGAAGCTTTCTTT	CASSVGDDTEAFF
.	TRBV5-5	few	TRBJ1-3	TGTGCCAGCAGCTTTGCCGCCGATGTCTCTGGAAACACCATATATTTT	CASSFAADVSGNTIYF
.	TRBV5-1	few	TRBJ1-1	TGCGCCAGCAGCCCCCGTGATGGGGCCGGGACTGAAGCTTTCTTT	CASSPRDGAGTEAFF
TRBD2	TRBV9	few	TRBJ2-4	TGTGCCAGCAGCGCCTTCTCTGGGACTAGCGGGATGGCCAAAAACATTCAGTACTTC	CASSAFSGTSGMAKNIQYF
TRBD1	TRBV7-8	.	TRBJ1-6	TGTGCCAGCAGCCTTCCGGACAGGGGGCTTTCACCCCTCCACTTT	CASSLPDRGLSPLHF
.	TRBV29-1	.	TRBJ2-5	TGCAGCGTTGCAGGGGATGGGCAAGAGACCCAGTACTTC	CSVAGDGQETQYF
TRBD1	TRBV3-1	.	TRBJ2-7	TGTGCCAGCAGCCATCCCGTTCTCCGGGACAGGGGTTACGAGCAGTACTTC	CASSHPVLRDRGYEQYF
TRBD1	TRBV6-1	.	TRBJ2-3	TGTGCCAGCAGGCCATTGACAGGGGGGAAAGATACGCAGTATTTT	CASRPLTGGKDTQYF